These T cell receptor beta chains were read from a single sample in a study of stem cell transplantation in POMP-related autoinflammatory disease. The method was immunoSEQ multiplex PCR; TCRdb's version includes in-frame clones alone and lacks a portion of them. The sample carries 30,000 or so clones, about 86% recorded once. The sequencing used CD4+ T cells from PBMCs, collected before stem cell transplantation. These receptors originate from a human donor with POMP-related autoinflammation and immune dysregulation (PRAID). Each CDR3 is given with its conserved first and last residue. A D gene is named only where the DNA matches it firmly. Some rows mark clone size as missing; the rest say once, few, many or name a class of expanded clone.

TRBD2	16	TRBV5-4	TRBJ2-3	-	CASSSAPGLDADTQYF	TGTGCCAGCAGCTCGGCGCCGGGACTAGATGCAGATACGCAGTATTTT
-	11	TRBV30	TRBJ2-3	-	CACKSTDTQYF	TGTGCCTGCAAGAGCACAGATACGCAGTATTTT
-	16	TRBV5-4	TRBJ1-6	once	CASSGQISSYNSPLHF	TGTGCCAGCAGCGGACAGATTAGCTCCTATAATTCACCCCTCCACTTT
TRBD2	14	TRBV2	TRBJ2-5	-	CASGMTSGKETQYF	TGTGCCAGCGGTATGACTAGCGGTAAAGAGACCCAGTACTTC
-	15	TRBV5-5	TRBJ2-7	-	CASSLTGTLQYEQYF	TGTGCCAGCAGCTTGACAGGGACACTGCAATACGAGCAGTACTTC
-	11	TRBV19	TRBJ2-2	-	CASTYTGELFF	TGTGCCAGTACTTATACCGGGGAGCTGTTTTTT
TRBD2	16	TRBV7-3	TRBJ2-2	-	CASSPTSGANTGELFF	TGTGCCAGCAGCCCGACTAGCGGGGCGAACACCGGGGAGCTGTTTTTT
-	16	TRBV7-6	TRBJ2-2	once	CASSFGERGHTGELFF	TGTGCCAGCAGCTTTGGGGAGAGGGGCCACACCGGGGAGCTGTTTTTT
-	16	TRBV5-1	TRBJ2-2	-	CASSLVVPGQGGELFF	TGCGCCAGCAGCTTGGTCGTCCCGGGACAAGGCGGGGAGCTGTTTTTT
TRBD2	19	TRBV2	TRBJ2-1	-	CASCNPGLAGGYAYNEQFF	TGTGCCAGCTGTAACCCGGGACTAGCGGGGGGGTATGCCTACAATGAGCAGTTCTTC
-	15	TRBV5-1	TRBJ2-2	-	CASSLHGRTTGELFF	TGCGCCAGCAGCCTCCATGGAAGAACCACAGGGGAGCTGTTTTTT
TRBD1	14	TRBV6-1	TRBJ2-7	-	CASTGRGQGHEQYF	TGTGCCAGCACCGGGCGAGGACAGGGCCACGAGCAGTACTTC
TRBD2	16	TRBV18	TRBJ2-7	-	CASSPVVLAGGDEQYF	TGTGCCAGCTCACCAGTGGTACTAGCGGGGGGCGACGAGCAGTACTTC
-	13	TRBV6-5	TRBJ1-5	-	CASSYVRNQPQHF	TGTGCCAGCAGTTACGTACGCAATCAGCCCCAGCATTTT
-	16	TRBV6-5	TRBJ2-7	-	CASSSFLGVERHEQYF	TGTGCCAGCAGTTCCTTCCTGGGGGTAGAAAGGCACGAGCAGTACTTC
-	13	TRBV28	TRBJ2-5	-	CASSLASQETQYF	TGTGCCAGCAGTTTAGCTAGCCAAGAGACCCAGTACTTC
-	16	TRBV30	TRBJ2-1	once	CAWSVRKLTSYNEQFF	TGTGCCTGGAGTGTACGAAAGTTAACCTCCTACAATGAGCAGTTCTTC
-	17	TRBV29-1	TRBJ2-1	-	CSVDRPGYKSSYNEQFF	TGCAGCGTGGACAGACCGGGGTACAAAAGCTCCTACAATGAGCAGTTCTTC
-	15	TRBV4-1	TRBJ2-5	-	CASSQDIAHEETQYF	TGCGCCAGCAGCCAAGATATAGCACACGAGGAGACCCAGTACTTC
-	11	TRBV7-9	TRBJ2-2	-	CASVDQAELFF	TGTGCCAGCGTCGATCAAGCGGAGCTGTTTTTT
TRBD1	14	TRBV28	TRBJ1-2	-	CASSLGQGLYGYTF	TGTGCCAGCAGTTTAGGACAGGGATTATATGGCTACACCTTC
-	15	TRBV6-6	TRBJ2-7	-	CASSYSSRKDYEQYF	TGTGCCAGCAGTTACTCGTCTAGAAAGGACTACGAGCAGTACTTC
-	14	TRBV6-6	TRBJ2-5	-	CASSSYRAQETQYF	TGTGCCAGCAGTTCCTACAGAGCGCAAGAGACCCAGTACTTC
-	14	TRBV29-1	TRBJ1-1	-	CSVEHRDKNTEAFF	TGCAGCGTTGAGCACCGGGACAAGAACACTGAAGCTTTCTTT
-	15	TRBV6-1	TRBJ2-7	-	CASSGRHSSTYEQYF	TGTGCCAGCAGTGGTCGACACAGTTCTACCTACGAGCAGTACTTC
-	14	TRBV10-3	TRBJ2-1	-	CAISEGGGFRTTFF	TGTGCCATCAGTGAAGGAGGCGGTTTCCGGACGACGTTCTTC
-	14	TRBV7-9	TRBJ2-2	few	CASSLARLSGELFF	TGTGCCAGCAGCTTAGCAAGGCTATCCGGGGAGCTGTTTTTT
TRBD1	14	TRBV5-6	TRBJ1-1	-	CASSVTGDVTEAFF	TGTGCCAGCAGCGTGACAGGGGACGTCACTGAAGCTTTCTTT
TRBD2	19	TRBV10-3	TRBJ2-3	once	CAISDLIQSSGGGTDTQYF	TGTGCCATCAGTGACTTAATCCAATCTAGCGGGGGGGGCACAGATACGCAGTATTTT
-	14	TRBV4-2	TRBJ1-1	-	CASSQESGGAEAFF	TGTGCCAGCAGCCAAGAAAGCGGGGGAGCTGAAGCTTTCTTT
TRBD1	16	TRBV5-4	TRBJ1-2	-	CASSFQTGTGSLGYTF	TGTGCCAGCAGCTTTCAGACCGGGACAGGCTCCCTTGGCTACACCTTC
TRBD2	15	TRBV11-2	TRBJ2-5	once	CASTLREGRQETQYF	TGTGCCAGCACCCTTCGGGAGGGCCGTCAAGAGACCCAGTACTTC
-	14	TRBV10-3	TRBJ2-7	-	CAIRSPGNIYEQYF	TGTGCCATCAGGAGCCCCGGGAACATCTACGAGCAGTACTTC
-	14	TRBV7-9	TRBJ1-4	-	CASSLIATNEKLFF	TGTGCCAGCAGCTTGATTGCAACTAATGAAAAACTGTTTTTT
TRBD2	16	TRBV6-6	TRBJ2-5	-	CASDLSGGVYQETQYF	TGTGCCAGCGACCTGAGCGGGGGGGTGTACCAAGAGACCCAGTACTTC
-	17	TRBV10-1	TRBJ2-7	-	CASILPPRGEADYEQYF	TGCGCCAGCATCCTCCCCCCCAGGGGGGAGGCTGACTACGAGCAGTACTTC
-	12	TRBV2	TRBJ1-2	-	CASRGLSYGYTF	TGTGCCAGCAGAGGGCTGAGCTATGGCTACACCTTC
-	14	TRBV18	TRBJ1-1	-	CASLYREGDTEAFF	TGTGCCAGCTTATATAGGGAGGGGGACACTGAAGCTTTCTTT
-	16	TRBV5-1	TRBJ2-1	-	CASSFGPSSKYNEQFF	TGCGCCAGCAGCTTCGGTCCGTCCTCGAAGTACAATGAGCAGTTCTTC
-	15	TRBV4-1	TRBJ2-5	-	CASSQASGRQETQYF	TGCGCCAGCAGCCAAGCGTCGGGGCGCCAAGAGACCCAGTACTTC
-	13	TRBV10-3	TRBJ1-2	-	CAISGGSNYGYTF	TGTGCCATCAGTGGGGGGTCGAACTATGGCTACACCTTC
TRBD2	15	TRBV28	TRBJ2-7	-	CASSLLGSGSHEQYF	TGTGCCAGCAGCCTACTCGGGAGCGGGAGCCACGAGCAGTACTTC
-	13	TRBV9	TRBJ2-2	-	CASSVGLTGELFF	TGTGCCAGCAGCGTAGGGCTCACCGGGGAGCTGTTTTTT
TRBD2	16	TRBV2	TRBJ2-3	-	CASSVILAGDGDTQYF	TGTGCCAGCAGCGTTATACTAGCGGGGGATGGAGATACGCAGTATTTT
-	14	TRBV2	TRBJ2-7	-	CASRATEIAYEQYF	TGTGCCAGCAGAGCCACAGAAATAGCCTACGAGCAGTACTTC
-	14	TRBV4-1	TRBJ2-7	-	CASSQQGTTYEQYF	TGCGCCAGCAGCCAACAGGGAACTACCTACGAGCAGTACTTC